The next 18 T cell receptor beta chains were all read from a single sample in a study of a mutant IDH1 vaccine in newly diagnosed glioma. The table came from immunoSEQ multiplex PCR; TCRdb's copy has only in-frame clones and leaves some out. The repertoire consists of 50,000 to 70,000 clones, with 80% to 90% occurring once and the leading ten covering about 1.5%. Their antigens are not known. Time point: week 23, last vaccination. Alongside topical imiquimod, each dose of vaccine comprised 300 ug of mutant IDH1 20-mer peptide. The specimen comprised PBMCs, sampled from a glioma patient whose treatment included an IDH1 peptide vaccine. These receptors were obtained from a man aged 40-49 years with glioma.

The chain uses TRBV7-2 and TRBJ1-1, with TRBD1 matching over 7 bases. The CDR3 contains 14 residues. Trimming cost V 11 bases and J 4 bases; bases outside gene matches: 13. CDR1 is SGHTA and CDR2 is FQGNSA in the germline V gene. The CDR3 DNA reads as TGTGCCTGCGACCCGGCAGGGGGGTTCACTGAAGCTTTCTTT. The encoded protein is CACDPAGGFTEAFF. Looking up the rest from reference TRBV7-2 and TRBJ1-1 gives the full variable domain: GAGVSQSPSNKVTEKGKDVELRCDPISGHTALYWYRQSLGQGLEFLIYFQGNSAPDKSGLPSDRFSAERTGGSVSTLTIQRTQQEDSAVYLCACDPAGGFTEAFFGQGTRLTVV.

In its sample, this clone was seen once. The chain is built from TRBV9 and TRBJ2-3; D remains unclear. Trimming left V 3 bases short and J 0 bases short, with 8 bases between. The germline CDR1 and CDR2 sequences are SGDLS and YYNGEE. CDR3 length: 14 amino acids. Here the CDR3 reads CASSEITSTDTQYF. The CDR3 nucleotides are TGTGCCAGCAGCGAAATAACTAGCACAGATACGCAGTATTTT.

V gene TRBV19 combines with J gene TRBJ2-2; D uncertain. Germline lookup yields CDR1 LNHDA and CDR2 SQIVND (reference sequence). This CDR3 is built from 16 residues. V gave up 3 bases and J gave up 6 bases, with 17 bases separating them. DNA for the CDR3: TGTGCCAGTAGTATGGTGCTCGACGGGCGGCCCGGGGAGCTGTTTTTT. Residues: CASSMVLDGRPGELFF.

The genes are TRBV27 and TRBJ2-5; 8 positions match TRBD1. This CDR3 region has 15 residues. The germline V gene has CDR1 MNHEY and CDR2 SMNVEV (reference sequence). The J segment lost 4 bases and the V segment lost 2 bases, leaving 6 bases of the junction unmatched. This CDR3 reads CASSLAMDRAETQYF. CDR3 DNA sequence: TGTGCCAGCAGTTTAGCTATGGACAGGGCAGAGACCCAGTACTTC.

CDR3 nucleotide sequence: TGTGCCAGCACCCATTGCAGGGGCGCAACTAATGAAAAACTGTTTTTT. This gives the protein CASTHCRGATNEKLFF. The chain joins TRBV21-1 to TRBJ1-4; TRBD1 is the table's D call and was not checked against the DNA. TRBV21-1 is labeled a pseudogene. This CDR3 has 16 amino acids.

J is TRBJ1-4 and V is TRBV19; 9 nucleotides line up with TRBD1. Germline values: CDR1 LNHDA, CDR2 SQIVND (reference sequence). V trimming: 5 bases; J trimming: 4 bases; junction bases outside the gene matches: 5. The CDR3 sequence is 15 residues long. CDR3 residues: CASSARQGGNEKLFF. The CDR3 DNA reads as TGTGCCAGTAGTGCCCGACAGGGGGGTAATGAAAAACTGTTTTTT.

The rearrangement uses TRBV18 and TRBJ1-2; D may be TRBD1 (6 bases). Trimming shortened V by 2 bases and J by 0 bases, and 13 bases separated the two germline ends. This CDR3 contains 16 residues. Germline-derived CDR1 and CDR2 are KGHSH and LQKENI. The CDR3 region is CASSPSQGQANYGYTF. In nucleotides, the CDR3 is TGTGCCAGCTCACCATCACAGGGTCAGGCTAACTATGGCTACACCTTC.

The chain links TRBV7-9 to TRBJ2-5, with 8 positions matching TRBD1. CDR3 length: 12 residues. Germline CDR1 is SEHNR and CDR2 is FQNEAQ (reference sequence). Germline trimming cut 4 bases from V and 8 bases from J; bases unmatched to any gene: 3. CDR3 region: CASSWDRLTQYF. In nucleotides, the CDR3 is TGTGCCAGCAGCTGGGACAGGCTCACCCAGTACTTC.

The chain links TRBV2 to TRBJ1-1; D ambiguous. The CDR3 consists of 13 residues. V lost 1 base, J lost 4 bases, and 7 bases lay in between. Germline-derived CDR1 and CDR2 are SNHLY and FYNNEI. CDR3 region: CASSEVGGTEAFF. The CDR3 nucleotides read TGTGCCAGCAGTGAAGTTGGCGGCACTGAAGCTTTCTTT.

This clone has a single count. The chain carries TRBV6-1 and TRBJ1-4; the D is unclear. Germline loops: CDR1 MNHNS, CDR2 SASEGT. The germline V and J ends were trimmed by 9 bases and 0 bases, with 8 bases remaining between them. This CDR3 region has 13 residues. The DNA for the CDR3 is TGTGCCAGTTACTCTGCAACTAATGAAAAACTGTTTTTT. It translates to CASYSATNEKLFF.

By frequency in the sample, this clone is medium-sized. The genes are TRBV4-3 and TRBJ1-1; D is undetermined. The CDR3 sequence is 15 residues long. Per germline, CDR1 LGHNA and CDR2 YSLEER. V lost 1 base, J lost 7 bases, and 16 bases lay in between. As DNA, the CDR3 is TGCGCCAGCAGCCAAGGTTTAGAACGGGTTGGTGAAGCTTTCTTT. Residues: CASSQGLERVGEAFF.

The chain has TRBV7-2 and TRBJ1-2; D ambiguous. Germline V gives CDR1 SGHTA, CDR2 FQGNSA. The CDR3 spans 14 residues. V gave up 3 bases and J gave up 0 bases, with 8 bases separating them. The CDR3 bases are TGTGCCAGCAGCTTTCCGGGGACTAACTATGGCTACACCTTC. Its protein is CASSFPGTNYGYTF.

CDR3 region: CASSLGGRNGGEKLFF. DNA of the CDR3: TGCGCCAGCAGCTTGGGAGGTCGAAACGGCGGTGAAAAACTGTTTTTT. This chain joins TRBV5-1 and TRBJ1-4, with D uncertain. Germline V lookup: CDR1 SGHRS, CDR2 YFSETQ. Trimming left V 0 bases short and J 7 bases short, with 16 bases between. The CDR3 is made up of 16 amino acids.

The chain has TRBV27 and TRBJ1-5; 7 bases are a match to TRBD1. CDR1 is MNHEY, CDR2 SMNVEV, per germline (reference sequence). The CDR3 has 15 amino acids. The ends lost 7 bases at V and 4 bases at J; junction bases unmatched: 10. CDR3 amino acids: CASKIEGGQNQPQHF. As DNA, the CDR3 is TGTGCCAGCAAGATCGAAGGGGGCCAAAATCAGCCCCAGCATTTT.

This chain links TRBV19 with TRBJ2-1; TRBD2 matches 12 bases. Trimming removed 5 bases from V and 2 bases from J; junction bases left unmatched: 7. Germline-derived CDR1 and CDR2 are LNHDA and SQIVND (reference sequence). CDR3 length equals 17 residues. The CDR3 loop reads CASSVGLAGGPYNEQFF. Here the CDR3 DNA reads TGTGCCAGTAGTGTCGGGCTAGCGGGAGGGCCCTACAATGAGCAGTTCTTC.

This clone appeared a single time. This rearrangement joins TRBV5-6 to TRBJ2-2; 7 bases are shared with TRBD1. CDR3 length: 16 amino acids. Germline loops: CDR1 SGHDT, CDR2 YYEEEE. Losses at the gene ends were 4 bases for V and 0 bases for J; bases not matched to a gene: 6. In nucleotides, the CDR3 is TGTGCCAGCAGCACCACAGGGGCGTCGAACACCGGGGAGCTGTTTTTT. It specifies CASSTTGASNTGELFF. Looking up the rest from reference TRBV5-6 and TRBJ2-2 gives the full variable domain: DAGVTQSPTHLIKTRGQQVTLRCSPKSGHDTVSWYQQALGQGPQFIFQYYEEEERQRGNFPDRFSGHQFPNYSSELNVNALLLGDSALYLCASSTTGASNTGELFFGEGSRLTVL.

The chain couples TRBV28 to TRBJ2-7; D possibly corresponds to TRBD2 (7 bases). The V end was cut by 6 bases, the J end by 0 bases, with 15 bases between. This CDR3 has 15 residues. Per germline, CDR1 MDHEN and CDR2 SYDVKM. The CDR3 sequence: CASSPLADSSYEQYF. The CDR3, as DNA: TGTGCCAGCAGCCCTCTAGCGGACAGCTCCTACGAGCAGTACTTC.

To note about this clone: The junction departs from the called germline gene at one end, perhaps through a read error. The chain employs TRBV15 and TRBJ2-7; TRBD2 is a possible D gene (6 bases). The length of the CDR3 is 12 residues. CDR1 is LNHNV, CDR2 YYDKDF, per germline (reference sequence). For the CDR3, the DNA is TGTGCCACCAGCAGAAATCGGGCTAGCGCGGTATTC. Translated, it gives CATSRNRASAVF.